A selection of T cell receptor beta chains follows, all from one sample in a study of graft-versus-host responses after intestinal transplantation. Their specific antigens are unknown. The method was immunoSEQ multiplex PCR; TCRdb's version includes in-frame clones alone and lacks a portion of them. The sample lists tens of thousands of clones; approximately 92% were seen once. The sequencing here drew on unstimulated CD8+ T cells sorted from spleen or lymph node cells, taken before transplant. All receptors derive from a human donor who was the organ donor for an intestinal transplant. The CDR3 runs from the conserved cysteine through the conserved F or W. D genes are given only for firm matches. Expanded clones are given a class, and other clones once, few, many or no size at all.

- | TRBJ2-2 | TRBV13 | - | TGTGCCAGCACCCTCCTAGCCGCGAACACCGGGGAGCTGTTTTTT | CASTLLAANTGELFF
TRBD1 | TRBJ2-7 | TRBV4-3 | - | TGCGCCAGCAGCCAAGACGGGACAGACTACGAGCAGTACTTC | CASSQDGTDYEQYF
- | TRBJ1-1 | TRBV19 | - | TGTGCCAGTAGTATAGATCGAGAAGCCTTGAACACTGAAGCTTTCTTT | CASSIDREALNTEAFF
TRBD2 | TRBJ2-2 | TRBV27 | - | TGTGCCAGCAGTTTAGGGAGGGCCACCGGGGAGCTGTTTTTT | CASSLGRATGELFF
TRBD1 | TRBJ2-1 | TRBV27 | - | TGTGCCAGCGGATTCGACAGGGGTTACAATGAGCAGTTCTTC | CASGFDRGYNEQFF
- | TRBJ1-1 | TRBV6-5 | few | TGTGCCAGCAGTTACGTACCAGGGTTGAACACTGAAGCTTTCTTT | CASSYVPGLNTEAFF
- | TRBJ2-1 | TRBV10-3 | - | TGTGCCATCAGTGATTCCCCTCTAGCAGCTGTCTACAATGAGCAGTTCTTC | CAISDSPLAAVYNEQFF
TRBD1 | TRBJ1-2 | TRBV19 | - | TGTGCCAGTAGTATAGGGACAGGAACGGATGGCTACACCTTC | CASSIGTGTDGYTF
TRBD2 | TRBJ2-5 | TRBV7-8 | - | TGTGCCAGCAGCTTAAAGGCGGGGGGGTATGGTGTGGAAGAGACCCAGTACTTC | CASSLKAGGYGVEETQYF
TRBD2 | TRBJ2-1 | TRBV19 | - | TGTGCCAGTTCTAGCGGGGTCTACAATGAGCAGTTCTTC | CASSSGVYNEQFF
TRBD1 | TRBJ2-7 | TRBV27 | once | TGTGCCAGACCGGACGGACAGGGTCCTCCCCAATTTTACGAGCAGTACTTC | CARPDGQGPPQFYEQYF
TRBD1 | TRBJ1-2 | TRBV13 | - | TGTGCCAGCAGCCCCCAGGGACAGGGGAGTCATGGCTACACCTTC | CASSPQGQGSHGYTF
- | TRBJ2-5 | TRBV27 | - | TGTGCCAGCAGTTTTTCCGCAATCGGGACCCAGTACTTC | CASSFSAIGTQYF
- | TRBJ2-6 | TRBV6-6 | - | TGTGCCAGCAGGGATGACAGCTCTGGGGCCAACGTCCTGACTTTC | CASRDDSSGANVLTF
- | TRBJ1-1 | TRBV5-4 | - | TGTGCCAGCAGCTTGTGGTGGCGGAGTGAAGCTTTCTTT | CASSLWWRSEAFF
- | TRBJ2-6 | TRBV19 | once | TGTGCCAGTAGCCTTATTGTTGGAGGTCCTCTTGGGGCCAACGTCCTGACTTTC | CASSLIVGGPLGANVLTF
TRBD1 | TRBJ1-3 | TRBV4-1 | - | TGCGCCAGCAGCCACCGGACAGGGGGAGATGGAAACACCATATATTTT | CASSHRTGGDGNTIYF
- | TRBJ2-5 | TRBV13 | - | TGTGCCAGCAGCACCCCGCGGGATTTGGGAGAGACCCAGTACTTC | CASSTPRDLGETQYF
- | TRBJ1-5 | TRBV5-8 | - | TGTGCCAGCACCCCCCCTAGTTGGGGCAATCAGCCCCAGCATTTT | CASTPPSWGNQPQHF
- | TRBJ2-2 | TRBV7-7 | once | TGTGCTAGCAGCTTATCCCAGGGCAGGGATCGAACGAACACCGGGGAGCTGTTTTTT | CASSLSQGRDRTNTGELFF
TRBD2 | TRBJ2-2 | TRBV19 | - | TGTGCCAGTAGTCTAGCGGGAGCAAAGACCGGGGAGCTGTTTTTT | CASSLAGAKTGELFF
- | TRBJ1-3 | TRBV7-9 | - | TGTGCCAGCAGCTTAGGTCGGGCTGGAAACACCATATATTTT | CASSLGRAGNTIYF
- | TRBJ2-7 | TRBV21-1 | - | TGTGCCAGCAGTAGGCAGGGGGGTTTCTACGAGCAGTACTTC | CASSRQGGFYEQYF
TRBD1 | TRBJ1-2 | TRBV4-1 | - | TGCGCCAGCAGCCAAGATAGGCGGACAGGGGGGAATGGCTACACCTTC | CASSQDRRTGGNGYTF
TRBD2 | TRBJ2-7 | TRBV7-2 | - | TGTGCCAGCAGCCCGCTAGCGGCCGACTACGAGCAGTACTTC | CASSPLAADYEQYF
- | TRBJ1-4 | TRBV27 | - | TGTGCCAGCAGTTTACTGGGGGGGGATGAAAAACTGTTTTTT | CASSLLGGDEKLFF
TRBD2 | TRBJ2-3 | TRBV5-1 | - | TGCGCCAGCAGCCCTACCCCGGGACTAGTAACAGATACGCAGTATTTT | CASSPTPGLVTDTQYF
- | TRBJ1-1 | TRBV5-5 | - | TGTGCCAGCAGCTTGGTCTCACCGGAGGAGGCTTTCTTT | CASSLVSPEEAFF
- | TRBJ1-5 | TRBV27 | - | TGTGCCAGCAGTGTACGAGGCAATCAGCCCCAGCATTTT | CASSVRGNQPQHF
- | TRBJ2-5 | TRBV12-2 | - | TGTGCAAGGGGGGACAGGGACGAGACCCAGTACTTC | CARGDRDETQYF
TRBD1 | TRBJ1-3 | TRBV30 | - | TGTGCCTGGAGTGATCTACAGGGGAGGTCTGGAAACACCATATATTTT | CAWSDLQGRSGNTIYF
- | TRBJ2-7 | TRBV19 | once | TGTGCCAGTAGTTTGGACAGCGGATACGAGCAGTACTTC | CASSLDSGYEQYF
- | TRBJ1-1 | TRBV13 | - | TGTGCCAGCAGCTGGGGCAGAGCGAACACTGAAGCTTTCTTT | CASSWGRANTEAFF
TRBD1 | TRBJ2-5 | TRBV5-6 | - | TGTGCCAGCAGCTCGGACAGGGAATCGGAGGGGGAGACCCAGTACTTC | CASSSDRESEGETQYF
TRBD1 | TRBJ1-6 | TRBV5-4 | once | TGTGCCAGCAGCTTTACAGGGGGAAATTCACCCCTCCACTTT | CASSFTGGNSPLHF
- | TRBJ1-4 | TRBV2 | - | TGTGCCAGCACGGCGGGCCCGGGGAATGAAAAACTGTTTTTT | CASTAGPGNEKLFF
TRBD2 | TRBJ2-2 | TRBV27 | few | TGTGCCAGCAGACTGCTAGCGGGAGGGGCCGGGGAGCTGTTTTTT | CASRLLAGGAGELFF
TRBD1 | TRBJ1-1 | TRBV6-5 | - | TGTGCCAGCAGTTACTTGACAGGGGGTGAAGCTTTCTTT | CASSYLTGGEAFF
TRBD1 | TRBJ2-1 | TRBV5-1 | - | TGCGCCAGCAGCCCGGGGCGCAGGGGGCCCTACGATGAGCAGTTCTTC | CASSPGRRGPYDEQFF
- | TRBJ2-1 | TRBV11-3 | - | TGTGCCACCCAAGATCCGGACTCCTACTACAATGAGCAGTTCTTC | CATQDPDSYYNEQFF
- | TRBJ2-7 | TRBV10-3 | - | TGTGCCATCAGTAGTAGTAGTAGCTACGAGCAGTACTTC | CAISSSSSYEQYF
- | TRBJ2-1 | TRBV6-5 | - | TGTGCCAGCGACCCCTCTGGGCCAGGCAATGAGCAGTTCTTC | CASDPSGPGNEQFF
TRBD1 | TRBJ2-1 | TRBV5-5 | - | TGTGCCAGCAGCCCACGGACAGGGGGCCTCCCGGACAATGAGCAGTTCTTC | CASSPRTGGLPDNEQFF
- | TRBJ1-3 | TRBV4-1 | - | TGCGCCAGCAGCCCAAGGACTTCCGGCGGGAGCTCTGGAAACACCATATATTTT | CASSPRTSGGSSGNTIYF
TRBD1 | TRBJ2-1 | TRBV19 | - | TGTGCCAGTACCACCGCCGACAGGGGGCGCAACAATGAGCAGTTCTTC | CASTTADRGRNNEQFF
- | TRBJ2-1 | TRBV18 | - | TGTGCCAGCTCACCGGGGCCCCCCAAGGAATATGAGCAGTTCTTC | CASSPGPPKEYEQFF
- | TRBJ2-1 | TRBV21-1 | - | TGTGCCAGCAGCAAAGGGCCTCACTCCTACAATGAGCAGTTCTTC | CASSKGPHSYNEQFF